This entry is about one TCR beta chain. Here immunoSEQ multiplex PCR was the method, and the copy in TCRdb shows in-frame clones only, minus some. This table has 83,000 or so clones, 90% to 95% appearing once. The sample is drawn from a study of technical replicates of blood from a few donors. The germline V gene encodes CDR1 MNHNS and CDR2 SASEGT. Unmatched junction bases numbered 9, after V lost 4 bases and J lost 3 bases. The CDR3 runs to 17 residues. The sample was T cells isolated from PBMCs. The receptor comes from a human donor in good health. This chain links TRBV6-1 with TRBJ1-1; 12 bases are shared with TRBD1. In DNA, the CDR3 is TGTGCCAGCAGTGTTCCGGGACAGGGGGCGCGGGACACTGAAGCTTTCTTT. It yields the protein CASSVPGQGARDTEAFF.